This entry features one T cell receptor (beta chain) sequence. Its antigen remains unidentified. No base qualities exist here, and no much larger clone lies one base off it. These data originate in a study of cytomegalovirus exposure and HLA in healthy donors listed by TCRdb under 2017. A note on the overall study: According to an earlier analysis of around 600 of the donors, 200 million or so T cells yielded roughly 100 million unique TCR beta sequences and approximately 300 Gb of sequence data. About 300 gigabases of sequencing data and approximately 80 million unique TCR sequences were included in an early release covering 550 to 800 HLA-typed donors. Among the roughly 400 genotyped donors, approximately 76% belonged to the genetic ancestry cluster associated with self-reported Caucasian donors. The aim of the study was to test whether cataloging public T cell receptors could identify signatures of past pathogen exposure. The T cell repertoires of roughly 660 subjects were profiled by immunosequencing and related to cytomegalovirus serostatus. Along with the approximately 600-subject first cohort, a separate validation cohort of 120 different subjects was used. High-throughput TCR immunosequencing, statistical association of individual TCRs with disease status, and machine learning were combined to predict cytomegalovirus infection status. A later analysis re-examined previously published TCR beta repertoires from just over 650 donors and added high-resolution HLA genotyping to investigate patterns of TCR occurrence. Rather than using new phenotypic data, the later analysis identified candidate immune exposures from TCR beta sequences and from how often those sequences occurred across donors. To decide whether each TCR beta V gene segment behaved as functional or pseudogenic, an earlier analysis of several hundred of the donors relied on high-throughput TCR beta sequencing. Donor age, sex, ethnicity and CMV serostatus were collected together with the repertoire data. In a later genetic analysis, genome-wide SNP genotypes for about 55% of the 666 donors were used, and that subset was treated as a discovery cohort. All discovery cohort repertoires had been generated using a single sequencing platform. Both class I and class II loci were covered by HLA typing, at four-digit resolution. Typing coverage varied by locus: about 629-640 donors for A, B, C, DRB1 and DQB1; roughly 560 for DQA1; over 600 for DPA1; approximately 490 for DPB1. About five DR-DQ haplotypes were treated as single units for association and clustering because of strong linkage in the cohort. Across approximately 400 genotyped donors of the cohort, an average of about 240,000 unique TCR beta nucleotide sequences per donor were sequenced, and around 19% of those sequences were non-productive. Paper-wide results and their limitations: V-gene and J-gene trimming of TCR beta chains was associated with a missense DCLRE1C variant in a later genetic analysis, and the association was replicated in an independent cohort. Strong co-occurrence of HLA alleles, especially DR and DQ, made assigning TCR associations to individual alleles difficult. It was suggested by the authors that the approach could potentially be generalized to other disease states and immunological phenotypes. In vitro tests confirmed that three of the cytomegalovirus-associated TCR beta chains recognize cytomegalovirus antigens. Because some donors lacked HLA typing at each locus, the association tests relied only on the typed subset. A later analysis associated roughly 17,000 TCR beta sequences with specific HLA alleles at a false discovery rate of 0.05. The classifier was reported to diagnose cytomegalovirus status with high specificity and sensitivity in both the original and validation cohorts. Some IMGT-functional V segments, including TRBV6-2 and TRBV6-3, could not be told apart with the 87-base-pair reads, so those segments were excluded. A later genetic analysis reported fewer N-insertions in productive TCRs among donors in an Asian-associated ancestry cluster than the roughly 620-donor mean. A cluster of highly shared sequence variants was judged likely to represent a technical artifact of the sequencing pipeline. Because counts were too low, roughly 18 rarely observed V segments, including chromosome 9 orphons, were left out of the earlier analysis of a few hundred of the donors. Presence/absence analyses assumed roughly uniform sequencing depth across donors, an assumption that may not hold. A later analysis found that TCR association rates varied across HLA loci, with DRB1 alleles showing the most associated TCRs and HLA-C alleles the fewest. A later analysis found that HLA-associated TCR beta chains were more clonally expanded and had lower generation probabilities than equally common non-associated chains. Only TCR beta chains were sequenced in this cohort, and the absence of alpha or paired-chain data limited detectable features. Correlated functional status among segregating V segments might reflect linkage disequilibrium, but an unknown experimental factor could not be ruled out. Most TCR sequences were observed very rarely across donors, whereas some public TCRs were present in many individuals. A later analysis found that most CMV-associated TCR beta chains appeared HLA-restricted, with HLA associations seemingly driven largely by CMV exposure. In an earlier analysis of around 500 of the donors, most TCR beta V segments appeared in productive rearrangements about 87% or about 30% of the time, broadly matching IMGT annotations. The only immune exposure information available for the cohort was CMV serostatus. The study listed 150 to 200 TCR beta chains as associated with cytomegalovirus. A further reported finding was that TCR beta sequences accurately predicted the HLA-A and HLA-B alleles for most subjects in the first cohort. According to a later analysis, parvovirus B19, influenza, CMV and Epstein-Barr virus appeared linked to several top co-occurrence clusters.

As encoded in the germline V gene (reference sequence), CDR1 is SGHNT while CDR2 is YYREEE. Between the V and J ends, shortened by 2 bases and 4 bases respectively, the junction contains 17 bases. Reading from cysteine to phenylalanine, the CDR3 counts 16 amino acids. The only DNA kept is the CDR3, 48 bases in frame from the first base. Library preparation was by the immunoSEQ multiplex PCR assay. A mixture of 60 forward primers for TCR Vbeta segments and 13 reverse primers for TCR Jbeta segments was used in the multiplex PCR. A multiplex PCR assay on genomic DNA amplified the CDR3 region of rearranged TCR beta genes. The Illumina HiSeq System was used to sequence the amplified TCR beta libraries as 87-base-pair reads. The authors processed their data as follows. Across the 640 or so repertoires, a later analysis counted 60 million to 90 million unique TCR beta chains, some 11 million of which were shared by at least two donors. To remove PCR and sequencing errors, raw reads were error-corrected and collapsed into unique sequences using a nearest-neighbor algorithm that merged closely related sequences. Alignment of CDR3 sequences to IMGT reference sequences was used to assign V, D and J gene segments. For a sequence to be retained, at least a six-nucleotide match to both a V gene segment and a J gene segment was required. Rearrangements were called productive when the CDR3 lacked stop codons and stayed in frame with V and J; all others were non-productive. CDR3 was defined by IMGT convention, running from the second conserved V-encoded cysteine to the conserved J-encoded phenylalanine. In an earlier analysis of 500 to 650 of the donors, sequences lacking an unambiguous match to a single V gene segment were excluded. In an earlier analysis of 587 of the donors, a V segment was called functional when productive rearrangements were above 56.7%, and segregating when the standard deviation between donors exceeded 5%. To diagnose cytomegalovirus status from the catalog of TCR beta chain sequences, a statistical classification framework was built. In a later analysis, TCR nucleotide sequences were compared against IMGT/GENE-DB human TR gene sequences so that V and J genes could be assigned. A later analysis assigned CDR3 sequences and most-parsimonious VDJ recombination scenarios with the TCRdist pipeline. In a later analysis, each TCR beta chain was defined by its CDR3 amino acid sequence together with its V-gene family, and reads without a unique V-gene family were excluded. As a way to deal with suspected cross-contamination and a sequencing artifact, a later analysis dropped 500 to 700 nucleotide sequences that were highly shared and had low generation probability. For each public chain, a later analysis derived a clonal expansion index from normalized ranks of inferred template counts within each repertoire. In a later analysis, generation probabilities were computed using a VDJ recombination model fitted to out-of-frame rearrangements, and the results were checked against IGoR. Hypergeometric tests were used in a later analysis to score TCR-TCR, TCR-HLA and TCR-CMV co-occurrence, with a repertoire-size bias correction applied to the TCR pairs. To estimate false discovery rates, a later analysis permuted the HLA or CMV assignments 20 times. A later analysis grouped co-occurring TCRs with DBSCAN, adding TCRdist sequence similarity when clustering within HLA-allele-positive subsets. For co-occurrence clustering, repertoires with fewer than 30,000 or more than 120,000 public chains were excluded, along with five repertoires with anomalous nucleotide sharing. This immuneACCESS table, as held by TCRdb, lists in-frame sequences with V and J called but not all clones. Of the missing ones, under half trace to an unresolved V gene in checked studies; the others have no known cause. D and trimming were read from the DNA, whereas the V and J calls and clone size are those reported in that table. Recorded for this sample are 190,000 or so clones; roughly 80% of them occurred a single time. The ten largest clones represent around 1.7% of the sample.

The cohort consisted of hundreds of healthy bone marrow donors. At the time of sampling, every cohort member was nominally healthy, though immune exposures that went unrecorded were likely present. The donor was CMV seronegative and was included in the group of several hundred seronegative cohort members. A peripheral blood sample was provided by each donor, and peripheral blood mononuclear cells were used for TCR beta sequencing. The Qiagen DNeasy Blood Extraction Kit was used to extract genomic DNA from the blood cell samples. The receptor was derived from a man aged 45-60 years in good health and CMV-seronegative. Recombination connected TRBV5-4 to TRBJ2-3, with a tentative D gene TRBD1 over 6 matching bases. The source material was PBMCs. This receptor has the CDR3 CASSFVGQSGADTQYF. The DNA is TGTGCCAGCAGCTTTGTGGGTCAGTCAGGGGCAGATACGCAGTATTTT.